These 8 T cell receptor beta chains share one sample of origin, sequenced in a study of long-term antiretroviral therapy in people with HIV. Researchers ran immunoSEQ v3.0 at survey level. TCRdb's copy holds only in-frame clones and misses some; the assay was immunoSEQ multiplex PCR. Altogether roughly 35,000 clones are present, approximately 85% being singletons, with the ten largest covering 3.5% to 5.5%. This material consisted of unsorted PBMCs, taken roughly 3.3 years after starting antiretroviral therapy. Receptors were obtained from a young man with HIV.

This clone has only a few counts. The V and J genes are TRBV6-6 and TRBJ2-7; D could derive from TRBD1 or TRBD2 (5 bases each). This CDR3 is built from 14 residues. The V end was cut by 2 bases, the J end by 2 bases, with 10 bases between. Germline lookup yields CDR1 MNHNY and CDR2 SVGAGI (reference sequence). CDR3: CASSYGRETYEQYF. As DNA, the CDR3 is TGTGCCAGCAGTTACGGCAGGGAGACCTACGAGCAGTACTTC.

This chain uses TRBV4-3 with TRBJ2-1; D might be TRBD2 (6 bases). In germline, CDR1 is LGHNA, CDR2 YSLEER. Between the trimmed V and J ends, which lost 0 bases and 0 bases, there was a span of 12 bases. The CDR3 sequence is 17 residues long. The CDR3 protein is CASSQDMATSSYNEQFF. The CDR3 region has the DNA TGCGCCAGCAGCCAAGATATGGCGACTAGCTCCTACAATGAGCAGTTCTTC.

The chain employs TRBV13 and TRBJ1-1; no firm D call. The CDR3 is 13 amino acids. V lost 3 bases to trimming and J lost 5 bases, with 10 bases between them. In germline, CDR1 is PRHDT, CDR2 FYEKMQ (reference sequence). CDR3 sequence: CASSFRESTEAFF. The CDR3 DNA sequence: TGTGCCAGCAGCTTCCGGGAATCAACTGAAGCTTTCTTT.

CDR3: CASSIAGGNQPQHF. The CDR3 DNA reads TGTGCCAGTAGTATCGCAGGGGGGAATCAGCCCCAGCATTTT. This chain uses TRBV19 with TRBJ1-5, with TRBD1 identical over 7 bases. Germline V gene lookup returns CDR1 LNHDA and CDR2 SQIVND (reference sequence). With 3 bases clipped from V and 4 bases from J, the junction kept 3 bases outside the gene matches. The CDR3 runs 14 residues.

CDR3 in amino acids: CASSSGTSGRTDTQYF. Written as DNA, the CDR3 is TGTGCCAGCAGCTCTGGGACTAGCGGGCGCACAGATACGCAGTATTTT. The J gene is TRBJ2-3, the V gene TRBV7-9; 12 bases agree with TRBD2. Germline trimming cut 4 bases from V and 1 base from J; bases unmatched to any gene: 3. Per the germline V gene, CDR1 is SEHNR and CDR2 is FQNEAQ (reference sequence). This CDR3 comprises 16 residues.

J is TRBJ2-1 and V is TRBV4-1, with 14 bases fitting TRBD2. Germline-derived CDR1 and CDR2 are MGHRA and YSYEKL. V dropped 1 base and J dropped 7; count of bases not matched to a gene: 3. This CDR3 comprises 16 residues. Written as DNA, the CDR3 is TGCGCCAGCAGCCAAGGGACTAGCGGGGGGAGAAATGAGCAGTTCTTC. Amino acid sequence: CASSQGTSGGRNEQFF.

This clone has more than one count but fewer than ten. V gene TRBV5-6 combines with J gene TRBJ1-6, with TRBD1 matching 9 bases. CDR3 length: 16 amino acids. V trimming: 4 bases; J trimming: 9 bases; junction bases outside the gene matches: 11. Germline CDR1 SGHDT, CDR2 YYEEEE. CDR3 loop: CASSGGQGRWGSPLHF. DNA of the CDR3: TGTGCCAGCAGCGGCGGACAGGGGCGGTGGGGTTCACCCCTCCACTTT.

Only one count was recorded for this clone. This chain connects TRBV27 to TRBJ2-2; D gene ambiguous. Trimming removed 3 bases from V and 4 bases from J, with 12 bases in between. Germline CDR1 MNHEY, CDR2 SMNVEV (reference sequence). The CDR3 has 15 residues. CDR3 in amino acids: CASSLTGPVTGELFF. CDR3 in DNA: TGTGCCAGCAGTTTGACTGGGCCTGTCACCGGGGAGCTGTTTTTT.